The text below deals with one T cell receptor beta chain. What it recognizes is unknown. The sample originates from a study of long-term antiretroviral therapy in people with HIV. Version v3.0 of the immunoSEQ assay ran at survey level. TCRdb keeps only in-frame clones here, not all; method: immunoSEQ multiplex PCR. The sample has roughly 23,000 clones, 84% seen once; the top ten hold 3.5% to 5%. CDR3 size: 13 residues. Unmatched junction bases numbered 3, after V lost 3 bases and J lost 5 bases. Germline CDR1 SGHTA, CDR2 FQGTGA. Study-level points and caveats: HIV repertoires showed narrower CDR3 length ranges than controls.

Sequencing was performed on unsorted PBMCs, taken 5.9 years after starting antiretroviral therapy. The V call is TRBV7-3, the J call TRBJ1-1; 7 positions match TRBD1. This sequence originates from a man aged 25-45 years with HIV. The CDR3 loop reads CASSFSQGTEAFF. The CDR3 DNA reads as TGTGCCAGCAGCTTCTCACAGGGGACTGAAGCTTTCTTT.